These 20 T cell receptor beta chains were all obtained from the same sample, sequenced in a study of cytomegalovirus exposure and HLA in healthy donors. 13 Jbeta primers and 60 Vbeta primers were used for the PCR. Here immunoSEQ multiplex PCR was the method, and the copy in TCRdb shows in-frame clones only, minus some. The sample includes 150,000 to 200,000 clones. The sequenced sample was PBMCs. These receptors came from a man younger than 40 in good health and CMV-seronegative.

The chain employs TRBV18 and TRBJ2-5; 7 bases are a match to TRBD1. CDR1 and CDR2 (germline): KGHSH, LQKENI. This CDR3 spans 13 amino acids. Trimming removed 3 bases from V and 5 bases from J; junction bases left unmatched: 3. The CDR3 loop reads CASSPGTDETQYF. As DNA, the CDR3 is TGTGCCAGCTCACCCGGGACAGACGAGACCCAGTACTTC.

V is TRBV6-6 and J is TRBJ1-4, with TRBD1 matching 8 bases. Germline V gives CDR1 MNHNY, CDR2 SVGAGI (reference sequence). This CDR3 is built from 15 residues. V gave up 4 bases and J gave up 6 bases; unmatched junction bases: 7. In DNA form, the CDR3 reads TGTGCCAGCAGTTTCCCAGGGGGCGCGGATGAAAAACTGTTTTTT. This sequence encodes CASSFPGGADEKLFF.

The chain links TRBV6-1 to TRBJ1-1, with 8 bases that match TRBD1. The germline gives CDR1 MNHNS, CDR2 SASEGT. The CDR3 is made up of 15 amino acids. J lost 1 base, V lost 7 bases, and 8 bases had no gene match. The CDR3 protein is CASTPGTGGNTEAFF. In nucleotides, the CDR3 is TGTGCCAGCACCCCCGGGACAGGTGGGAACACTGAAGCTTTCTTT.

V usage is TRBV7-2 and J usage is TRBJ2-6; 9 bases map to TRBD1. The CDR3 length is 16 residues. The germline V gene has CDR1 SGHTA and CDR2 FQGNSA. J gave up 3 bases and V 8 bases, and 8 bases lay outside the gene matches. Written as DNA, the CDR3 is TGTGCCAGCGGCCGGGGACAGGGATTTGGGGCCAACGTCCTGACTTTC. It codes for CASGRGQGFGANVLTF.

This chain joins TRBV5-1 and TRBJ1-2, with D perhaps TRBD1 (6 bases). The germline V gene encodes CDR1 SGHRS and CDR2 YFSETQ. V lost 2 bases to trimming and J lost 5 bases, with 13 bases between them. CDR3 length equals 14 residues. Here the CDR3 reads CASSFPGTTYGYTF. CDR3 sequence (DNA): TGCGCCAGCAGCTTTCCCGGGACAACTTATGGCTACACCTTC.

This chain joins TRBV4-1 and TRBJ1-5; 7 positions agree with TRBD1. V lost 4 bases, J lost 10 bases, and 16 bases stayed unmatched. Germline values: CDR1 MGHRA, CDR2 YSYEKL. The CDR3 length is 16 residues. For the CDR3, the DNA is TGCGCCAGCAGCCTTATGACAGGGCCTTCGAGGTATCCCCAGCATTTT. It is translated as CASSLMTGPSRYPQHF.

The chain recombines TRBV27 with TRBJ1-2, with 7 bases lining up with TRBD1. V shed 6 bases and J 4 bases; nucleotides not matched to a gene: 8. Germline V lookup: CDR1 MNHEY, CDR2 SMNVEV (reference sequence). There are 14 residues in the CDR3. In DNA, the CDR3 is TGTGCCAGCAGCCAGGGGGTTCGGGGCTATGGCTACACCTTC. Its protein product is CASSQGVRGYGYTF.

The chain has TRBV5-4 and TRBJ1-4, with 8 bases identical to TRBD1. Germline assignment: CDR1 SGHNT and CDR2 YYREEE (reference sequence). Trimming removed 4 bases from V and 5 bases from J; junction bases left unmatched: 7. The CDR3 consists of 15 residues. The CDR3 spells CASSIRTGRNEKLFF. The CDR3 DNA sequence: TGTGCCAGCAGCATACGGACAGGGAGGAATGAAAAACTGTTTTTT.

Here the CDR3 reads CASRYSGAQDYGYTF. CDR3 bases: TGTGCCAGCAGATATTCAGGGGCGCAAGACTATGGCTACACCTTC. The gene calls are TRBV21-1 and TRBJ1-2; TRBD1, the table's D call, lacks a check against the DNA. TRBV21-1 is given as a pseudogene. This CDR3 is built from 15 residues.

This rearrangement joins TRBV10-3 to TRBJ2-2; TRBD1 matches at 10 bases. The CDR3 is 17 amino acids. Trimming at V came to 4 bases and at J to 0 bases, leaving 5 bases not matched to a gene. The V gene's germline CDR1 is ENHRY and CDR2 SYGVKD. CDR3 coding DNA: TGTGCCATCAGTGTGGGACAGGGGATCCCGAACACCGGGGAGCTGTTTTTT. This sequence encodes CAISVGQGIPNTGELFF.

The rearrangement joins TRBV2 to TRBJ1-2; TRBD1 matches 10 bases. This CDR3 is built from 15 residues. Trimming at V came to 5 bases and at J to 3 bases, leaving 6 bases not matched to a gene. CDR1 and CDR2 (germline): SNHLY, FYNNEI. CDR3 sequence (DNA): TGTGCCAGCAGTTCCCGGACAGGGGGGCACTATGGCTACACCTTC. Translating gives CASSSRTGGHYGYTF.

The rearrangement links TRBV11-2 to TRBJ2-7; no clear D gene. Trimming removed 3 bases from V and 7 bases from J, with 16 bases in between. Germline lookup yields CDR1 SGHAT and CDR2 FQNNGV. The CDR3 is 14 amino acids. The CDR3: CASSFRVPYDEQYF. The CDR3, as DNA: TGTGCCAGCAGCTTTCGGGTACCCTACGATGAGCAGTACTTC. Together with reference TRBV11-2 and TRBJ2-7, the CDR3 gives the full variable domain: EAGVAQSPRYKIIEKRQSVAFWCNPISGHATLYWYQQILGQGPKLLIQFQNNGVVDDSQLPKDRFSAERLKGVDSTLKIQPAKLEDSAVYLCASSFRVPYDEQYFGPGTRLTVT.

This chain links TRBV5-1 with TRBJ2-5; 10 bases line up with TRBD1. The better agreement between TRBJ2-7 and the DNA end casts doubt on the J call. CDR1 and CDR2 (germline): SGHRS, YFSETQ. CDR3 size: 14 residues. CDR3 nucleotide sequence: TGCGCCAGCAGCTTTACCGGGACAGGGGTCGAGCAGTACTTC. Residues: CASSFTGTGVEQYF.

The chain links TRBV28 to TRBJ1-1; tentative D call: TRBD1 (5 bases). The germline V and J ends were trimmed by 3 bases and 1 base, with 12 bases remaining between them. CDR3 length equals 15 residues. The V gene's germline CDR1 is MDHEN and CDR2 SYDVKM. CDR3 amino acids: CASSLGRARNTEAFF. For the CDR3, the DNA is TGTGCCAGCAGTTTGGGCAGGGCTAGGAACACTGAAGCTTTCTTT.

The chain recombines TRBV7-3 with TRBJ2-5; a possible D gene is TRBD1 (6 bases). V was pared by 5 bases and J by 1 base, with 14 bases between. The CDR3 is made up of 15 amino acids. The germline CDR1 and CDR2 sequences are SGHTA and FQGTGA. This chain's CDR3 is CASSPTDSFQETQYF. Here the CDR3 DNA reads TGTGCCAGCAGCCCGACGGACAGTTTCCAAGAGACCCAGTACTTC.

CDR3 sequence: CATSREQGIYLNTEAFF. As DNA, the CDR3 is TGTGCCACCAGCAGAGAACAGGGAATCTACTTGAACACTGAAGCTTTCTTT. The chain combines TRBV15 with TRBJ1-1; weak D call: TRBD1 (6 bases). This CDR3 has 17 amino acids. CDR1 LNHNV and CDR2 YYDKDF come from the germline V gene (reference sequence). V gave up 0 bases and J gave up 0 bases, with 14 bases separating them.

V and J are TRBV11-3 and TRBJ1-1, with a tentative D call TRBD1 (6 bases). The CDR3 covers 13 residues. Germline lookup yields CDR1 SGHNT and CDR2 YENEEA. Trimming removed 2 bases at V and 3 bases at J, with 7 bases between. The CDR3: CASSLQGYTEAFF. In DNA, the CDR3 is TGTGCCAGCAGCTTACAGGGGTACACTGAAGCTTTCTTT. Full variable domain (remainder filled in from reference TRBV11-3 and TRBJ1-1): EAGVVQSPRYKIIEKKQPVAFWCNPISGHNTLYWYLQNLGQGPELLIRYENEEAVDDSQLPKDRFSAERLKGVDSTLKIQPAELGDSAVYLCASSLQGYTEAFFGQGTRLTVV.

The V gene is TRBV7-2, the J gene TRBJ2-7; possibly TRBD1 for D (5 bases). Between the trimmed V and J ends, which lost 2 bases and 5 bases, there was a span of 13 bases. CDR1 SGHTA and CDR2 FQGNSA come from the germline V gene. The CDR3 spans 14 residues. CDR3 nucleotides: TGTGCCAGCAGCTTAAATCAGGGTTTCGACGAGCAGTACTTC. Its protein product is CASSLNQGFDEQYF.

The rearrangement uses TRBV9 and TRBJ2-6, with D unclear. CDR1 is SGDLS, CDR2 YYNGEE, per germline. The V end lost 3 bases, the J end lost 0 bases, and 10 bases lay between the germline ends. The CDR3 consists of 16 residues. CDR3 amino acids: CASSAGNSSGANVLTF. Written as DNA, the CDR3 is TGTGCCAGCAGCGCAGGTAATAGCTCTGGGGCCAACGTCCTGACTTTC.

V gene TRBV7-6 combines with J gene TRBJ1-2; 8 bases agree with TRBD1. The CDR3 runs 14 residues. From germline, CDR1 is SGHVS and CDR2 FNYEAQ. V lost 2 bases to trimming and J lost 4 bases; unmatched junction nucleotides: 3. The CDR3: CASSLNDRGYGYTF. The CDR3 region has the DNA TGTGCCAGCAGCTTAAACGACAGGGGCTATGGCTACACCTTC.